Here is one TCR beta chain with its context. The antigen remains unidentified. This record comes from a study of T-cell reconstitution after alpha-beta-depleted transplantation in children. Study-level results: Several patients had high TCRbeta diversity at day 60; it came from surviving recipient T cells and thymic progenitors. Approximately two months post-transplant, alpha-beta T cells reportedly originated from several hundred expanded graft clones. T-cell numbers and diversity one year post-transplant derived largely from freshly generated T cells.

The TCRbeta library incorporated unique molecular identifiers. TCRdb reanalysed the PCR reads using MiXCR and keeps one entry per CDR3 protein. The sample carries some 830,000 distinct CDR3 sequences, less than 20% recorded once. V trimming: 0 bases; J trimming: 0 bases; junction bases outside the gene matches: 6. The CDR3 length is 16 residues. Germline lookup yields CDR1 SGDLS and CDR2 YYNGEE. The material was PBMCs, mostly from graft donor cells, obtained 360 days after TCRalphabeta/CD19-depleted stem cell transplant. This TCR derives from a male patient aged 10-17 years who had a stem cell transplant for acute lymphoblastic leukemia, so the T cells may come from the graft donor. The chain recombines TRBV9 with TRBJ2-7, with 7 nucleotides matching TRBD2. The CDR3 sequence is CASSVDSGDYSYEQYF. CDR3 sequence (DNA): TGTGCCAGCAGCGTAGATTCGGGGGACTACTCCTACGAGCAGTACTTC.